One and the same sample provided the 13 T cell receptor beta chains below, sequenced in a study of blood T cell repertoires in COVID-19. Some clones are missing from TCRdb's copy, which holds only in-frame ones; the method was immunoSEQ multiplex PCR. The table includes around 72,000 clones, roughly 87% detected once. Sequenced sample: peripheral blood. The receptors stem from a woman between 45 and 65 years old with acute or convalescent COVID-19.

The CDR3 sequence is CASRPEMRDEQYF. CDR3 DNA sequence: TGTGCCAGCAGACCCGAGATGCGCGACGAGCAGTACTTC. This rearrangement joins TRBV28 to TRBJ2-7; no definite D call. The ends were cut back, 6 bases at V and 5 bases at J, with 14 bases in the middle. This CDR3 is built from 13 residues. Germline values: CDR1 MDHEN, CDR2 SYDVKM.

The chain couples TRBV2 to TRBJ1-6; a weak D match, TRBD1 (6 bases). Germline V gene lookup returns CDR1 SNHLY and CDR2 FYNNEI. With 7 bases removed from V and 9 bases from J, the gap between germline ends came to 13 bases. The CDR3 sequence is 13 residues long. CDR3: CASNTGLSSPLHF. In nucleotides, the CDR3 is TGTGCCAGCAACACAGGGCTGTCTTCACCCCTCCACTTT.

This clone was found a few times. The rearrangement links TRBV27 to TRBJ2-7; 7 bases line up with TRBD2. CDR1 and CDR2 (germline): MNHEY, SMNVEV (reference sequence). This CDR3 spans 14 amino acids. V lost 2 bases and J lost 3; bases outside the gene matches: 4. The CDR3 DNA reads as TGTGCCAGCAGTTTAAGCGGGAAACGCTACGAGCAGTACTTC. It specifies CASSLSGKRYEQYF.

A single count supports this clone. V and J are TRBV2 and TRBJ2-3, with D possibly being TRBD2 (6 bases). Trimming removed 7 bases at V and 2 bases at J, with 13 bases between. The CDR3 extends over 14 amino acids. Germline-derived CDR1 and CDR2 are SNHLY and FYNNEI. Here the CDR3 DNA reads TGTGCCAGCAATTCGGGGGACCTCACAGATACGCAGTATTTT. Translated, it gives CASNSGDLTDTQYF. Full variable domain (remainder filled in from reference TRBV2 and TRBJ2-3): EPEVTQTPSHQVTQMGQEVILRCVPISNHLYFYWYRQILGQKVEFLVSFYNNEISEKSEIFDDQFSVERPDGSNFTLKIRSTKLEDSAMYFCASNSGDLTDTQYFGPGTRLTVL.

The chain combines TRBV5-4 with TRBJ2-5; 7 bases map to TRBD1. V gave up 3 bases and J gave up 2 bases; unmatched junction bases: 4. Germline CDR1 SGHNT, CDR2 YYREEE (reference sequence). The CDR3 contains 14 residues. The CDR3 region is CASSSSRGQETQYF. CDR3 DNA sequence: TGTGCCAGCAGCTCGTCCAGGGGGCAAGAGACCCAGTACTTC. The full variable domain, with the rest looked up from reference TRBV5-4 and TRBJ2-5, is ETGVTQSPTHLIKTRGQQVTLRCSSQSGHNTVSWYQQALGQGPQFIFQYYREEENGRGNFPPRFSGLQFPNYSSELNVNALELDDSALYLCASSSSRGQETQYFGPGTRLLVL.

This clone was observed a single time. The chain uses TRBV28 and TRBJ1-2; D unresolved. The CDR3 consists of 14 residues. V was clipped by 3 bases and J by 4 bases, with 12 bases between them. Germline V CDR1 and CDR2: MDHEN, SYDVKM. CDR3 bases: TGTGCCAGCAGTTTCGGCGGGCCGCTCTATGGCTACACCTTC. Protein product: CASSFGGPLYGYTF.

This chain links TRBV6-5 with TRBJ1-2; TRBD1 matches 7 bases. CDR1 is MNHEY, CDR2 SVGAGI, per germline. The CDR3 has 15 amino acids. Losses at the gene ends were 6 bases for V and 2 bases for J; bases not matched to a gene: 9. This CDR3 reads CASRGGRTGNYGYTF. CDR3 nucleotide sequence: TGTGCCAGCAGAGGGGGGCGGACAGGAAACTATGGCTACACCTTC.

The chain is built from TRBV4-2 and TRBJ1-5; unclear D gene. Germline V gene lookup returns CDR1 LGHNA and CDR2 YNFKEQ. CDR3 length: 15 residues. The germline V and J ends were trimmed by 4 bases and 7 bases, with 17 bases remaining between them. This CDR3 reads CASSPDRVSGQPQHF. In DNA, the CDR3 is TGTGCCAGCAGCCCCGATCGGGTTTCTGGGCAGCCCCAGCATTTT.

This clone showed up just a few times. The V gene is TRBV20-1, the J gene TRBJ2-7, with a possible D match to TRBD2 (6 bases). The CDR3 consists of 11 residues. Germline CDR1 and CDR2: DFQATT and SNEGSKA (reference sequence). With 6 bases removed from V and 3 bases from J, the gap between germline ends came to 9 bases. Here the CDR3 DNA reads TGCAGTGCCGGAGGGGTCTACGAGCAGTACTTC. Translated: CSAGGVYEQYF.

A single count supports this clone. This chain connects TRBV28 to TRBJ2-3; a possible D gene is TRBD2 (5 bases). This CDR3 region has 13 residues. V lost 3 bases to trimming and J lost 6 bases, with 10 bases between them. Germline V lookup: CDR1 MDHEN, CDR2 SYDVKM. CDR3 amino acids: CASSFGILDTQYF. The DNA of the CDR3 is TGTGCCAGCAGTTTCGGGATTTTGGATACGCAGTATTTT.

The rearrangement uses TRBV19 and TRBJ1-5; D gene ambiguous. V was cut by 6 bases and J by 2 bases, with 14 bases left in between. Germline assignment: CDR1 LNHDA and CDR2 SQIVND (reference sequence). The CDR3 is made up of 15 amino acids. This CDR3 reads CASRFGWEGNQPQHF. DNA for the CDR3: TGTGCCAGTAGGTTTGGGTGGGAGGGCAATCAGCCCCAGCATTTT. The whole variable domain, filled in from reference TRBV19 and TRBJ1-5, reads DGGITQSPKYLFRKEGQNVTLSCEQNLNHDAMYWYRQDPGQGLRLIYYSQIVNDFQKGDIAEGYSVSREKKESFPLTVTSAQKNPTAFYLCASRFGWEGNQPQHFGDGTRLSIL.

The chain is built from TRBV28 and TRBJ2-7, with no clear D. The germline V gene encodes CDR1 MDHEN and CDR2 SYDVKM. V gave up 3 bases and J gave up 1 base, with 10 bases separating them. The CDR3 is 14 amino acids. The CDR3: CASSFPRPSYEQYF. The CDR3 coding sequence is TGTGCCAGCAGTTTCCCGAGGCCGTCCTACGAGCAGTACTTC. Full variable domain (outside the CDR3, taken from reference TRBV28 and TRBJ2-7): DVKVTQSSRYLVKRTGEKVFLECVQDMDHENMFWYRQDPGLGLRLIYFSYDVKMKEKGDIPEGYSVSREKKERFSLILESASTNQTSMYLCASSFPRPSYEQYFGPGTRLTVT.

The chain has TRBV5-1 and TRBJ2-3, with 8 bases fitting TRBD1. Losses at the gene ends were 4 bases for V and 0 bases for J; bases not matched to a gene: 4. CDR1 and CDR2 from the germline V gene are SGHRS and YFSETQ. This CDR3 spans 15 amino acids. CDR3 sequence: CASSNGQGSTDTQYF. The CDR3 region has the DNA TGCGCCAGCAGCAACGGACAGGGAAGCACAGATACGCAGTATTTT.